This T cell receptor (beta chain) was sequenced for a study of T cell responses to AZD1222 COVID-19 vaccine. Looking at the study overall: Second-dose intervals near 4 or 12 weeks were combined.

General study points: Among AZD1222 vaccinees, only 5 to 7 were seropositive at baseline.

TCRdb's table, derived via immunoSEQ multiplex PCR, lists solely in-frame clones and lacks some. Among about 120,000 clones listed, around 92% were seen once. CDR1 is SGHRS and CDR2 is YFSETQ in the germline V gene. Trimming cost V 6 bases and J 4 bases, with 16 bases left between them. The CDR3 has 14 residues. On this clone itself: Antigen specificity is unknown.

The specimen comprised peripheral blood, sampled on day 0 of AZD1222 vaccination. The TCR comes from an adult in good health. The genes are TRBV5-1 and TRBJ1-1; D gene uncertain. CDR3 protein: CASTLLGSATEAFF. The CDR3 nucleotides read TGCGCCAGCACCCTATTGGGTTCTGCCACTGAAGCTTTCTTT.